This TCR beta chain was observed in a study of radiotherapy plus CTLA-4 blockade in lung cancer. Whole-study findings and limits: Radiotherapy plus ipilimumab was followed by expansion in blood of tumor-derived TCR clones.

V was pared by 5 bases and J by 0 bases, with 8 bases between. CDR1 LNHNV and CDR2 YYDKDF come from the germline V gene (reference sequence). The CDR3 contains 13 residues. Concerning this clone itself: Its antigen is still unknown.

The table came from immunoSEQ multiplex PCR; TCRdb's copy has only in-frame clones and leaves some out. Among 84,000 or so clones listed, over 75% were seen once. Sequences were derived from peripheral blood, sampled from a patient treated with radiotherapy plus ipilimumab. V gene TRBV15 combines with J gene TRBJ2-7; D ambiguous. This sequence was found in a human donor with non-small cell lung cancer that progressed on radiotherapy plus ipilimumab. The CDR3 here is CATSLQNSYEQYF. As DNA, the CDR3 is TGTGCCACCAGCCTACAGAACTCCTACGAGCAGTACTTC.